The clone carrying this T cell receptor (beta chain) has a count of ten or more. In the same sample, other DNA sequences code for this CDR3. The data are from a study of metastatic and nonmetastatic thyroid tumors. From the PCR reads, TCRdb re-called clones with MiXCR. The sample yields approximately 32,000 clones, 15% seen once. The CDR3 runs to 12 residues. The germline CDR1 and CDR2 sequences are SEHNR and FQNEAQ (reference sequence). V lost 4 bases, J lost 3 bases, and 7 bases lay in between. Every patient underwent thyroid surgery untreated. The rearrangement uses TRBV7-9 and TRBJ2-7, with no clear D. The material sequenced was blood. The receptor's source is a male donor with papillary thyroid cancer or a benign thyroid nodule (not recorded which). Some clones in this sample may be carry-over from other donors' samples. CDR3 coding DNA: TGTGCCAGCAGCTCCTCCTTCTACGAGCAGTACTTC. Translating it yields CASSSSFYEQYF.